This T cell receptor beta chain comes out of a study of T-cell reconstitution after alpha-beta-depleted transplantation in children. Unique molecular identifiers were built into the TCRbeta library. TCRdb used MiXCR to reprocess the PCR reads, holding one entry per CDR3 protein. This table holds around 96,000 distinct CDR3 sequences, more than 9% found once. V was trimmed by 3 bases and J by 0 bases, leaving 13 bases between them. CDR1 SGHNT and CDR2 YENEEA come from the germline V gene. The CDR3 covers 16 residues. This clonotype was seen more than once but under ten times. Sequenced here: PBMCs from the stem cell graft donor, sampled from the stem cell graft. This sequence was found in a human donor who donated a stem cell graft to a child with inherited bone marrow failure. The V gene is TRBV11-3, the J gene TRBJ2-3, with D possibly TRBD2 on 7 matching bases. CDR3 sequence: CASSFGRTASTDTQYF. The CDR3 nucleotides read TGTGCCAGCAGCTTCGGGAGGACAGCTAGCACAGATACGCAGTATTTT. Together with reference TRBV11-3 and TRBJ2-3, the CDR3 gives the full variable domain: EAGVVQSPRYKIIEKKQPVAFWCNPISGHNTLYWYLQNLGQGPELLIRYENEEAVDDSQLPKDRFSAERLKGVDSTLKIQPAELGDSAVYLCASSFGRTASTDTQYFGPGTRLTVL.